The next 6 T cell receptor beta chains were all read from a single sample in a study of blood T cell repertoires in COVID-19. The repertoire was sequenced with immunoSEQ multiplex PCR; TCRdb's copy has only in-frame clones and lacks some. The table lists fewer than 350,000 clones, about 92% of them singletons. The sequencing sample was made of peripheral blood. All receptors derive from a woman in her sixties or seventies with COVID-19, enrolled during active disease.

This chain joins TRBV9 and TRBJ1-1; D gene uncertain. Germline lookup yields CDR1 SGDLS and CDR2 YYNGEE. Trimming took 2 bases from V and 5 from J, leaving 16 bases between them. CDR3 size: 15 residues. Here the CDR3 reads CASSVSQIPGTEAFF. The CDR3 DNA reads TGTGCCAGCAGCGTCAGCCAGATCCCGGGGACTGAAGCTTTCTTT. Full variable domain (remainder filled in from reference TRBV9 and TRBJ1-1): DSGVTQTPKHLITATGQRVTLRCSPRSGDLSVYWYQQSLDQGLQFLIQYYNGEERAKGNILERFSAQQFPDLHSELNLSSLELGDSALYFCASSVSQIPGTEAFFGQGTRLTVV.

The chain uses TRBV7-3 and TRBJ2-5, with D possibly being TRBD2 (7 bases). The CDR3 extends over 14 amino acids. V lost 5 bases, J lost 5 bases, and 15 bases lay in between. Germline V gene lookup returns CDR1 SGHTA and CDR2 FQGTGA. This chain's CDR3 is CASSPGGLRETQYF. The CDR3 region has the DNA TGTGCCAGCAGCCCGGGGGGCCTTAGGGAGACCCAGTACTTC.

This chain connects TRBV6-5 to TRBJ2-2; 11 bases match TRBD2. Germline loops: CDR1 MNHEY, CDR2 SVGAGI. V was clipped by 11 bases and J by 3 bases; unmatched bases: 5. The CDR3 length is 14 residues. CDR3 nucleotide sequence: TGTGCCGGCCGACTAGCGGGGCACACCGGGGAGCTGTTTTTT. This codes for CAGRLAGHTGELFF.

The chain employs TRBV18 and TRBJ2-7; no clear D. The CDR3 has 14 amino acids. Trimming cost V 2 bases and J 5 bases, with 13 bases left between them. Germline values: CDR1 KGHSH, CDR2 LQKENI. The CDR3 protein is CASSPFSPRDEQYF. The CDR3 region has the DNA TGTGCCAGCTCACCATTCTCCCCTCGGGACGAGCAGTACTTC. Drawing the rest from reference TRBV18 and TRBJ2-7, the complete variable domain is NAGVMQNPRHLVRRRGQEARLRCSPMKGHSHVYWYRQLPEEGLKFMVYLQKENIIDESGMPKERFSAEFPKEGPSILRIQQVVRGDSAAYFCASSPFSPRDEQYFGPGTRLTVT.

V gene TRBV12-3 or TRBV12-4 combines with J gene TRBJ1-2; D not certain. CDR3 length equals 13 residues. Trimming removed 8 bases at V and 3 bases at J, with 13 bases between. The CDR3 protein is CASAPPEDYGYTF. The CDR3, as DNA: TGTGCCAGCGCCCCCCCGGAGGACTATGGCTACACCTTC.

Written as DNA, the CDR3 is TGCGCCAGCAGTGAGTCGGCGACAGGACATGAAGCTTTCTTT. This codes for CASSESATGHEAFF. The genes are TRBV10-1 and TRBJ1-1; weak D call: TRBD1 (6 bases). The CDR3 spans 14 residues. V lost 0 bases and J lost 7, with 12 bases in between. CDR1 and CDR2 from the germline V gene are WNHNN and SYGVQD (reference sequence).